The clone carrying this T cell receptor beta chain was seen a handful of times. The data stem from a study of blood T cells in healthy people across ages. Study overall: About one barcoded beta molecule per two T cells was captured by template switching.

In germline, CDR1 is ENHRY, CDR2 SYGVKD. Deletions cut 2 bases from V and 1 base from J, with 8 bases between. The CDR3 is 14 residues long. A second PCR of 7 to 11 cycles used a sample-barcoded 5' primer and a J-beta primer mix. Researchers report that each sample yielded at least 3 million CDR3-containing paired-end reads. One entry per CDR3 protein, called by TCRdb with MiXCR from the 5' RACE reads. Among 710,000 or so distinct CDR3 sequences, 22% were seen once, and the ten largest hold roughly 22%. Donors gave about 9.3 milliliters of peripheral blood apiece. Whenever a sample was processed, at least 7 million PBMCs were isolated.

The receptor's source is a man in his 70s in good health. The chain has TRBV10-3 and TRBJ1-1; D is unclear. Material: blood. CDR3 coding DNA: TGTGCCATCAGTGAGACAGATACGAACACTGAAGCTTTCTTT. This gives the protein CAISETDTNTEAFF.